This T cell receptor beta chain was retrieved from a study of monozygotic twins with cystic fibrosis. General observations from the study: Clonality was generally low (median approximately 0.0094), higher in the most severe patients. Nucleotide-identical clonotype sharing was significantly higher within monozygotic CF twin pairs than between unrelated CF individuals. In this small cohort, shared CDR3 numbers showed no association with age, concordance or disease severity.

Comment on this clone: What it recognizes is unknown.

The data were produced by immunoSEQ multiplex PCR, yet TCRdb's version contains in-frame clones alone and is incomplete. In the table there are about 14,000 clones, 85% to 90% of which are singletons. The germline V and J ends were trimmed by 7 bases and 6 bases, with 15 bases remaining between them. Germline V gene data show CDR1 as SGDLS and CDR2 as YYNGEE. The CDR3 is made up of 13 amino acids. The genes are TRBV9 and TRBJ2-3, with D unresolved. The sample comprised blood. This clonotype originated in a boy between 10 and 17 years old with cystic fibrosis. The CDR3 bases are TGTGCCAGCCGAGGATCATCTTCGGATACGCAGTATTTT. Translating it yields CASRGSSSDTQYF.